This T cell receptor (beta chain) comes out of a study of Graves' ophthalmopathy and Graves' hyperthyroidism. The study's findings and limits: Ophthalmopathy progression prediction by the model yielded a sensitivity of about 68% and a specificity of roughly 74%. The 13-signature model separated ophthalmopathy from stable hyperthyroidism at approximately 89% sensitivity and approximately 81% specificity.

With regard to this clonotype: Its antigen remains unknown.

Amplified material comprised TCR beta CDR3 regions derived from RNA transcripts. After a first-round RT-PCR with HTBI primers, a second-round multiplex PCR was run. MiXCR, applied by TCRdb to the multiplex PCR reads, yields one record per CDR3 protein. The sample lists roughly 60,000 distinct CDR3 sequences, around 50% seen once, with over 4% in the top ten. There are 16 residues in the CDR3. Per the germline V gene, CDR1 is SGHRS and CDR2 is YFSETQ. Ophthalmopathy in the donors was of moderate-to-severe activity, with CAS ≥3, NOSPECS ≥4 and duration under 3 months. The sequencing input was peripheral blood. The chain combines TRBV5-1 with TRBJ2-2, with TRBD2 as a possible D gene (5 bases). The sequence came from an adult woman with Graves' ophthalmopathy. CDR3 region: CVGSEDGRGNTGELFF. CDR3 nucleotide sequence: TGCGTCGGCAGCGAGGATGGTCGGGGGAACACCGGGGAGCTGTTTTTT. Based on the CDR3 plus reference TRBV5-1 and TRBJ2-2, the full variable domain is KAGVTQTPRYLIKTRGQQVTLSCSPISGHRSVSWYQQTPGQGLQFLFEYFSETQRNKGNFPGRFSGRQFSNSRSEMNVSTLELGDSALYLCVGSEDGRGNTGELFFGEGSRLTVL.